The 26 T cell receptor beta chains listed next were all sequenced from one sample in a study of cytomegalovirus exposure and HLA in healthy donors. PCR used 60 Vbeta primers and 13 Jbeta primers. Clones were read by immunoSEQ multiplex PCR, and TCRdb kept only the in-frame ones, dropping some. The sample comprises approximately 280,000 clones, roughly 85% of which are singletons, and around 4% rests with the top ten. The specimen was PBMCs. These receptors originate from a man in his forties or fifties in good health and CMV-seropositive.

This chain joins TRBV27 and TRBJ2-5; D is uncertain. The J call may be incorrect, as the DNA end agrees better with TRBJ2-7. This CDR3 has 15 amino acids. The germline gives CDR1 MNHEY, CDR2 SMNVEV (reference sequence). CDR3 bases: TGTGCCAGCAGTTCCACCACCGAATGGGCAGGCGAGCAGTACTTC. This sequence encodes CASSSTTEWAGEQYF.

The chain joins TRBV5-4 to TRBJ2-7, with 7 bases aligning to TRBD2. Germline CDR1 is SGHNT and CDR2 is YYREEE (reference sequence). There are 14 residues in the CDR3. With 4 bases clipped from V and 3 bases from J, the junction kept 7 bases outside the gene matches. The DNA for the CDR3 is TGTGCCAGCAGCCGTAGCGGGCCCAACTACGAGCAGTACTTC. Translation gives CASSRSGPNYEQYF.

This rearrangement joins TRBV11-2 to TRBJ2-5; D is possibly TRBD2 (6 bases). CDR1 is SGHAT, CDR2 FQNNGV, per germline. The CDR3 is made up of 14 amino acids. V shed 2 bases and J shed 4 bases, with 11 bases lying between them. This CDR3 reads CASSLWDGGETQYF. CDR3 bases: TGTGCCAGCAGCTTATGGGACGGGGGAGAGACCCAGTACTTC.

The gene calls are TRBV27 and TRBJ1-4, with 10 bases matching TRBD1. Germline assignment: CDR1 MNHEY and CDR2 SMNVEV (reference sequence). The CDR3 has 15 amino acids. After removal of 6 bases from V and 8 bases from J, the junction contained 9 bases not matched to a gene. Here the CDR3 DNA reads TGTGCCAGCAGCCCATCACCGGGACAGGGGGAAAAACTGTTTTTT. As protein: CASSPSPGQGEKLFF.

The chain links TRBV6-6 to TRBJ2-3; 11 bases are shared with TRBD2. V gave up 1 base and J gave up 5 bases; unmatched junction bases: 2. CDR1 and CDR2 from the germline V gene are MNHNY and SVGAGI (reference sequence). The CDR3 runs 15 residues. CDR3 sequence (DNA): TGTGCCAGCAGTTACTTAGCGGGGGGGGGAGATACGCAGTATTTT. Protein: CASSYLAGGGDTQYF.

V is TRBV18 and J is TRBJ2-2, with D tentatively TRBD1 (6 bases). The germline gives CDR1 KGHSH, CDR2 LQKENI. The CDR3 sequence is 16 residues long. V shed 0 bases and J shed 3 bases, with 11 bases lying between them. CDR3 loop: CASSPPGQGYTGELFF. The CDR3 DNA is TGTGCCAGCTCACCACCCGGGCAGGGGTACACCGGGGAGCTGTTTTTT.

The J gene is TRBJ1-5, the V gene TRBV7-9; perhaps TRBD1 as D (5 bases). This CDR3 has 17 residues. CDR1 is SEHNR, CDR2 FQNEAQ, per germline (reference sequence). The germline V and J ends were trimmed by 1 base and 3 bases, with 16 bases remaining between them. This chain's CDR3 is CASSLVPTDPDNQPQHF. CDR3 DNA sequence: TGTGCCAGCAGCTTAGTCCCGACAGACCCTGACAATCAGCCCCAGCATTTT.

The V call is TRBV10-1, the J call TRBJ2-1; TRBD2 aligns across 9 bases. This CDR3 has 16 residues. Germline V gene data show CDR1 as WNHNN and CDR2 as SYGVQD (reference sequence). The trim removed 2 bases at V and 3 bases at J, leaving 5 bases unmatched. The CDR3 DNA is TGCGCCAGCAGTGAGGGTCTAGCGGGACTCTACAATGAGCAGTTCTTC. This codes for CASSEGLAGLYNEQFF.

The CDR3 region is CASRPRLAGGLEQYF. CDR3 DNA: TGTGCCAGCAGACCTAGACTAGCGGGAGGGCTCGAGCAGTACTTC. V is TRBV2 and J is TRBJ2-7; 14 nucleotides agree with TRBD2. Germline CDR1 is SNHLY and CDR2 is FYNNEI. J lost 6 bases, V lost 6 bases, and 7 bases had no gene match. The CDR3 length is 15 residues. The full variable domain, rest sourced from reference TRBV2 and TRBJ2-7, is EPEVTQTPSHQVTQMGQEVILRCVPISNHLYFYWYRQILGQKVEFLVSFYNNEISEKSEIFDDQFSVERPDGSNFTLKIRSTKLEDSAMYFCASRPRLAGGLEQYFGPGTRLTVT.

This rearrangement joins TRBV6-6 to TRBJ2-6, with TRBD1 matching over 8 bases. The CDR3 loop spans 15 amino acids. Trimming took 2 bases from V and 4 from J; bases not matched to a gene: 1. The germline gives CDR1 MNHNY, CDR2 SVGAGI (reference sequence). CDR3 amino acids: CASSYTGGGANVLTF. The CDR3 DNA reads as TGTGCCAGCAGTTACACAGGGGGAGGGGCCAACGTCCTGACTTTC.

The chain joins TRBV28 to TRBJ2-4; D gene ambiguous. Germline-derived CDR1 and CDR2 are MDHEN and SYDVKM. V was trimmed by 3 bases and J by 6 bases, leaving 9 bases between them. This CDR3 has 13 amino acids. Written as DNA, the CDR3 is TGTGCCAGCAGTTTCTCCGAACTAAACATTCAGTACTTC. It codes for CASSFSELNIQYF.

The rearrangement uses TRBV18 and TRBJ1-1; tentative D call: TRBD1 (5 bases). Trimming shortened V by 3 bases and J by 1 base, and 15 bases separated the two germline ends. The CDR3 runs to 16 residues. Germline CDR1 is KGHSH and CDR2 is LQKENI. The CDR3 coding sequence is TGTGCCAGCTCACCTTCGGCGGGGCAGAGGAACACTGAAGCTTTCTTT. Protein sequence: CASSPSAGQRNTEAFF.

The chain joins TRBV2 to TRBJ1-2, with 9 bases that match TRBD1. After removal of 5 bases from V and 2 bases from J, the junction contained 3 bases not matched to a gene. CDR1 is SNHLY, CDR2 FYNNEI, per germline. The CDR3 loop spans 14 amino acids. The CDR3 protein is CASSWGQGNYGYTF. The CDR3 coding sequence is TGTGCCAGCAGTTGGGGACAGGGCAACTATGGCTACACCTTC.

The chain recombines TRBV27 with TRBJ2-1; TRBD2 matches at 7 bases. Germline CDR1 is MNHEY and CDR2 is SMNVEV (reference sequence). The ends lost 1 base at V and 6 bases at J; junction bases unmatched: 9. The CDR3 is 16 amino acids. CDR3 region: CASSLFRGRKGNEQFF. The CDR3 DNA is TGTGCCAGCAGTTTATTTCGCGGGAGAAAAGGCAATGAGCAGTTCTTC.

CDR3 amino acids: CASSGGPGLAGPIEQFF. CDR3 nucleotides: TGTGCCAGCAGTGGGGGGCCGGGACTAGCGGGACCCATTGAGCAGTTCTTC. V usage is TRBV28 and J usage is TRBJ2-1, with TRBD2 identical over 13 bases. J lost 9 bases, V lost 5 bases, and 13 bases had no gene match. The CDR3 extends over 17 amino acids. The germline CDR1 and CDR2 sequences are MDHEN and SYDVKM.

This clone came up once. The chain combines TRBV5-1 with TRBJ2-2, with D tentatively TRBD2 (5 bases). Trimming removed 4 bases from V and 5 bases from J, with 18 bases in between. Germline loops: CDR1 SGHRS, CDR2 YFSETQ. The CDR3 is 16 residues long. The CDR3 loop reads CASSPTSSSRTGELFF. DNA for the CDR3: TGCGCCAGCAGCCCAACTAGTTCTAGTCGGACCGGGGAGCTGTTTTTT.

The sample holds one count of this clone. This chain joins TRBV5-1 and TRBJ2-1; 9 nucleotides match TRBD2. The V segment lost 0 bases and the J segment 8 bases; nucleotides outside the gene matches: 6. Germline V gene data show CDR1 as SGHRS and CDR2 as YFSETQ. The CDR3 length is 15 residues. The CDR3 region has the DNA TGCGCCAGCAGCTTGGCCGTAGCGGGAGAGGATGAGCAGTTCTTC. Protein product: CASSLAVAGEDEQFF.

V gene TRBV28 combines with J gene TRBJ2-5, with a possible D match to TRBD1 (6 bases). CDR3 length equals 13 residues. Trimming took 3 bases from V and 4 from J, leaving 9 bases between them. Germline assignment: CDR1 MDHEN and CDR2 SYDVKM. The CDR3 reads CASSLGARETQYF. The CDR3 DNA reads as TGTGCCAGCAGTTTGGGGGCTAGAGAGACCCAGTACTTC.

Here the CDR3 DNA reads TGCGCCAGCAGCCAAGAATGGAGCGGGAGGGTCTTGGTCGGGGAGCTGTTTTTT. The encoded protein is CASSQEWSGRVLVGELFF. The V gene is TRBV4-3, the J gene TRBJ2-2, with 10 bases lining up with TRBD2. V lost 0 bases, J lost 7 bases, and 11 bases stayed unmatched. The length of the CDR3 is 18 residues. The germline CDR1 and CDR2 sequences are LGHNA and YSLEER.

V is TRBV7-2 and J is TRBJ1-1, with 7 bases matching TRBD1. The V segment lost 6 bases and the J segment 5 bases; nucleotides outside the gene matches: 6. The length of the CDR3 is 13 residues. Germline V gives CDR1 SGHTA, CDR2 FQGNSA. CDR3 in DNA: TGTGCCAGCAGTCACAGGGGTCGGACTGAAGCTTTCTTT. The encoded protein is CASSHRGRTEAFF.

This clone was seen just once. The V and J genes are TRBV28 and TRBJ2-5; 13 bases are a match to TRBD2. The CDR3 has 14 amino acids. CDR1 is MDHEN and CDR2 is SYDVKM in the germline V gene. J was trimmed by 12 bases and V by 2 bases; bases with no gene match: 6. This CDR3 is CASSLVLAGGQEYF. For the CDR3, the DNA is TGTGCCAGCAGTTTAGTACTAGCGGGAGGGCAAGAGTACTTC.

The V and J genes are TRBV4-3 and TRBJ2-2; possibly TRBD2 for D (5 bases). Trimming took 0 bases from V and 11 from J, leaving 16 bases between them. The CDR3 contains 15 residues. From germline, CDR1 is LGHNA and CDR2 YSLEER. In DNA, the CDR3 is TGCGCCAGCAGCCAAGATCGGGGTAGGGAAAGAGAGCTGTTTTTT. Translated, it gives CASSQDRGRERELFF.

This chain connects TRBV25-1 to TRBJ1-1; tentatively, D is TRBD1 (5 bases). CDR3 size: 14 residues. From germline, CDR1 is MGHDK and CDR2 SYGVNS. Deletions cut 3 bases from V and 11 bases from J, with 19 bases between. CDR3 in DNA: TGTGCCAGCAGTGACATTAATCGGCCTAAGGGGGCTTTCTTT. Protein: CASSDINRPKGAFF.

The genes are TRBV9 and TRBJ2-3; TRBD1 is a possible D gene (6 bases). The CDR3 covers 17 residues. Per the germline V gene, CDR1 is SGDLS and CDR2 is YYNGEE. V was cut by 3 bases and J by 3 bases, with 20 bases left in between. Written as DNA, the CDR3 is TGTGCCAGCAGCGCTACCCTACAGGGCGCCCAAACAGATACGCAGTATTTT. Translated, it gives CASSATLQGAQTDTQYF.

The chain employs TRBV7-3 and TRBJ1-2; D not resolved. Germline V CDR1 and CDR2: SGHTA, FQGTGA. Trimming took off 5 bases at V and 4 bases at J, with 20 bases between the two ends. CDR3 length: 16 residues. The CDR3 loop is CASSLQSGSTPYGYTF. DNA for the CDR3: TGTGCCAGCAGCCTCCAGTCGGGTTCGACCCCCTATGGCTACACCTTC.

V usage is TRBV19 and J usage is TRBJ2-5; 12 nucleotides align to TRBD1. The V gene's germline CDR1 is LNHDA and CDR2 SQIVND (reference sequence). V dropped 5 bases and J dropped 4; count of bases not matched to a gene: 8. The CDR3 covers 16 residues. The CDR3 bases are TGTGCCAGTAGTGCGAGGGACAGGGGGCCCGTAGAGACCCAGTACTTC. Residues: CASSARDRGPVETQYF.